This TCR beta chain appears in the sequencing data of a study of HIV-infected children after antiretroviral therapy interruption. Background on the study: Children were on planned treatment interruption or continuous treatment. Weeks 0, 12, interruption end (24 or 48), and about 3 years post-study gave interruption-arm samples.

The V and J ends lost 0 bases and 2 bases respectively, with 17 bases between them. From germline, CDR1 is MGHRA and CDR2 YSYEKL. CDR3 size: 17 residues. The treatment denotes: PENTA 11 planned treatment interruption arm or continuous ART arm. This clonotype was counted only a few times. RNA-based 3' RACE libraries used unique molecular identifiers. TCRdb re-called the 3' RACE reads through MiXCR, storing one row per CDR3 protein. Among 30,000 to 50,000 distinct CDR3 sequences listed, 6.5% were seen once. This TCR came from a pool of human donors with HIV. The V call is TRBV4-1, the J call TRBJ2-7; D ambiguous. Specimen: CD45RA+ CD4+ T cells from PBMCs, pooled from several time points, collected from a donor given antiretroviral therapy, either interrupted or continuous. The subset was: naive CD4+ CD45RA+ CD45RO- T cells. This CDR3 is CASSQEVETSRAYEQYF. CDR3 DNA: TGCGCCAGCAGCCAAGAAGTCGAAACTTCACGCGCCTACGAGCAGTACTTC.